This T cell receptor beta chain comes out of a study of T-cell memory formation after mild COVID-19. Overall study context: Clusters were largely donor specific. Study conclusions and caveats: Most CD4+ clones that shrank were in CM and EM, while CD8+ ones turned up in EMRA. There was a balanced CD4/CD8 profile in clones contracting day 15 to 85, and later expanders leaned CD4+. Certain responding clones were present in pre-infection memory, suggesting participation of cross-reactive memory.

On this clonotype itself: Its antigen is undetermined.

TCRdb ran MiXCR on the 5' RACE reads and lists one entry per CDR3 protein. This table holds 400,000 to 550,000 distinct CDR3 sequences, around 25% found once. The CDR3 is 17 amino acids. V was cut by 6 bases and J by 4 bases, with 22 bases left in between. The sequencing input was PBMCs or a T cell subset sorted from them (not recorded which). The gene calls are TRBV12-3 or TRBV12-4 and TRBJ1-5, with a tentative D call TRBD1 (6 bases). The receptor was isolated from an adult woman who had mild COVID-19 (a few samples of this study predate the infection). Cell type and time point are not known. The CDR3 DNA is TGTGCCAGCAGCCCCGGGGGCTCTCCGGGGGATAATCAGCCCCAGCATTTT. Its translation is CASSPGGSPGDNQPQHF.